The 20 T cell receptor beta chains presented below share a single source sample, sequenced in a study of T cell repertoires in cytomegalovirus infection. No antigen has been identified for these receptors. Each CDR3 protein is one row after TCRdb ran MiXCR on the reads. This table has approximately 390,000 distinct CDR3 sequences, nearly 35% appearing once. Sequencing used cultured PBMCs, obtained from culture after CMV antigen stimulation. These receptors originate from a human donor in good health (CMV status not recorded). Some clones in this sample may be carry-over from other donors' samples.

This clonotype was counted between two and nine times. The gene calls are TRBV12-3 or TRBV12-4 and TRBJ1-4; 8 nucleotides agree with TRBD1. The CDR3 has 16 residues. The ends lost 5 bases at V and 6 bases at J; junction bases unmatched: 11. CDR3 protein: CASSRPYSGGDEKLFF. The CDR3 DNA reads as TGTGCCAGCAGTAGACCTTATTCAGGGGGCGATGAAAAACTGTTTTTT.

In this sample, this clonotype turned up a few times. The chain combines TRBV7-8 with TRBJ2-1; 7 bases line up with TRBD1. The V gene's germline CDR1 is SGHVS and CDR2 FQNEAQ. The CDR3 contains 15 residues. The junction had 11 bases not matched to a gene; V was cut back by 5 bases and J by 7 bases. The CDR3 region is CASSPRDRRLNEQFF. Here the CDR3 DNA reads TGTGCCAGCAGCCCCCGGGACAGACGATTGAATGAGCAGTTCTTC.

V usage is TRBV10-3 and J usage is TRBJ2-5; 9 bases agree with TRBD1. J gave up 2 bases and V 7 bases, and 5 bases lay outside the gene matches. Germline lookup yields CDR1 ENHRY and CDR2 SYGVKD. The CDR3 has 14 residues. The DNA for the CDR3 is TGTGCCATCACCCCGGGACAGGGACAAGAGACCCAGTACTTC. It specifies CAITPGQGQETQYF.

The chain couples TRBV6-5 to TRBJ1-6; 10 bases align to TRBD1. Germline CDR1 and CDR2: MNHEY and SVGAGI. Trimming removed 7 bases from V and 7 bases from J; junction bases left unmatched: 10. The CDR3 extends over 16 amino acids. The CDR3 sequence: CASNTRRTGGNSPLHF. DNA of the CDR3: TGTGCCAGCAACACGAGAAGGACAGGGGGAAATTCACCCCTCCACTTT.

Only one count was recorded for this clonotype. The chain joins TRBV6-5 to TRBJ1-3; D is unresolved. From germline, CDR1 is MNHEY and CDR2 SVGAGI. V was trimmed by 1 base and J by 0 bases, leaving 13 bases between them. The CDR3 runs to 17 residues. The CDR3 region has the DNA TGTGCCAGCAGTTACTTTCCCATGCCCTCCTCTGGAAACACCATATATTTT. Translation gives CASSYFPMPSSGNTIYF.

This chain links TRBV6-5 with TRBJ1-1, with unresolved D. V lost 2 bases, J lost 7 bases, and 14 bases lay in between. This CDR3 region has 14 residues. Germline V gene sequence: CDR1 MNHEY, CDR2 SVGAGI. The CDR3 DNA sequence: TGTGCCAGCAGTTACGGTACCCATGGTGGTGAAGCTTTCTTT. It codes for CASSYGTHGGEAFF.

On this clonotype itself: The junction does not match germline at one end; this may be a read error. The V gene is TRBV7-2, the J gene TRBJ2-4, with TRBD1 matching over 11 bases. CDR3 length: 12 amino acids. CDR1 is SGHTA and CDR2 is FQGNSA in the germline V gene. CDR3 bases: TGTGCCAGCAGCCGGGACAGGGGGGCCAGGAACTTC. Translation gives CASSRDRGARNF.

This clonotype was detected ten times or more. The rearrangement uses TRBV12-3 or TRBV12-4 and TRBJ2-7; the D gene could be TRBD1 or TRBD2 (5 bases each). CDR3 length equals 15 residues. V lost 3 bases, J lost 6 bases, and 18 bases lay in between. The chain's CDR3 is CASSFPGGGRAEQYF. CDR3 nucleotides: TGTGCCAGCAGTTTTCCGGGTGGGGGTCGGGCCGAGCAGTACTTC.

The chain uses TRBV6-2 or TRBV6-3 and TRBJ2-7; tentative D call: TRBD1 (5 bases). The CDR3 has 15 residues. CDR1 and CDR2 (germline): MNHEY, SVGEGT. Between the trimmed V and J ends, which lost 10 bases and 1 base, there was a span of 20 bases. DNA of the CDR3: TGTGCCACGACCCCAGGGTCAGTAAATTCCTACGAGCAGTACTTC. Encoded protein: CATTPGSVNSYEQYF.

The V gene is TRBV20-1, the J gene TRBJ2-1; TRBD1 agrees at 9 bases. Trimming cost V 6 bases and J 4 bases; bases outside gene matches: 7. CDR3 length equals 14 residues. The V gene's germline CDR1 is DFQATT and CDR2 SNEGSKA (reference sequence). The CDR3 region is CSARDRGRYNEQFF. The CDR3 DNA follows: TGCAGTGCCCGTGACAGGGGGAGATACAATGAGCAGTTCTTC.

This chain connects TRBV6-2 or TRBV6-3 to TRBJ2-2; D possibly corresponds to TRBD2 (6 bases). Germline CDR1 is MNHEY and CDR2 is SVGEGT. V was pared by 2 bases and J by 0 bases, with 10 bases between. This CDR3 is 16 amino acids long. The CDR3, as DNA: TGTGCCAGCAGTTACACCTGGGGGGCGAACACCGGGGAGCTGTTTTTT. Translated, it gives CASSYTWGANTGELFF.

Ten or more counts support this clonotype. This sequence joins TRBV7-2 and TRBJ1-1, with a tentative D call TRBD1 (5 bases). The CDR3 is made up of 12 amino acids. Trimming cost V 3 bases and J 3 bases, with 5 bases left between them. CDR1 SGHTA and CDR2 FQGNSA come from the germline V gene. This CDR3 reads CASSFRDTEAFF. CDR3 coding DNA: TGTGCCAGCAGCTTCAGGGACACTGAAGCTTTCTTT.

The chain joins TRBV6-1 to TRBJ2-7; D is possibly TRBD1 (6 bases). The CDR3 length is 14 residues. CDR1 and CDR2 from the germline V gene are MNHNS and SASEGT. The V end lost 5 bases, the J end lost 5 bases, and 16 bases lay between the germline ends. The CDR3 DNA reads TGTGCCAGCAGTCCGGACAGCCATGGCCACGAGCAGTACGTC. This encodes CASSPDSHGHEQYV.

The chain couples TRBV5-4 to TRBJ2-1; D not resolved. Germline V gene sequence: CDR1 SGHNT, CDR2 YYREEE (reference sequence). Trimming left V 0 bases short and J 2 bases short, with 9 bases between. The CDR3 loop spans 15 amino acids. The CDR3: CASSLGENTYNEQFF. Written as DNA, the CDR3 is TGTGCCAGCAGCTTGGGGGAAAACACCTACAATGAGCAGTTCTTC.

This clonotype has more than one count but fewer than ten. The V call is TRBV7-9, the J call TRBJ2-7; D gene uncertain. Germline loops: CDR1 SEHNR, CDR2 FQNEAQ (reference sequence). This CDR3 has 15 residues. Trimming stripped 5 bases from V and 6 bases from J, with 20 bases between. The CDR3 here is CASSPQGPGVSEQYV. DNA for the CDR3: TGTGCCAGCAGCCCCCAAGGCCCGGGCGTTAGCGAGCAGTACGTC.

There are a few counts of this clonotype. The J gene is TRBJ2-1, the V gene TRBV6-2 or TRBV6-3, with unresolved D. Per the germline V gene, CDR1 is MNHEY and CDR2 is SVGEGT. The V end lost 10 bases, the J end lost 2 bases, and 24 bases lay between the germline ends. The CDR3 sequence is 17 residues long. This chain's CDR3 is CATRLPRSVETYNEQFF. For the CDR3, the DNA is TGTGCCACCCGCCTGCCGAGGAGCGTCGAAACCTACAATGAGCAGTTCTTC.

The chain carries TRBV28 and TRBJ2-3; possible D gene TRBD1, 6 bases. Germline V gene data show CDR1 as MDHEN and CDR2 as SYDVKM. V dropped 2 bases and J dropped 5 bases, with 14 bases sitting between them. The CDR3 has 15 residues. CDR3 protein: CASSLTSRGQDTQYF. The CDR3 DNA is TGTGCCAGCAGTTTAACTAGTCGGGGACAAGATACGCAGTATTTT.

This clonotype was seen only a few times. J is TRBJ1-2 and V is TRBV7-2, with a tentative D call TRBD1 (5 bases). The germline V gene encodes CDR1 SGHTA and CDR2 FQGNSA. The germline V and J ends were trimmed by 1 base and 0 bases, with 12 bases remaining between them. The CDR3 totals 16 residues. The CDR3, as DNA: TGTGCCAGCAGCTTAGGCGGGGCAGGGACTAACTATGGCTACACCTTC. The encoded protein is CASSLGGAGTNYGYTF.

This clonotype has a handful of counts. The V gene is TRBV7-8, the J gene TRBJ2-5; 8 bases match TRBD2. The CDR3 covers 18 residues. The germline CDR1 and CDR2 sequences are SGHVS and FQNEAQ. J lost 5 bases, V lost 4 bases, and 18 bases had no gene match. This CDR3 reads CASSSREGSSGIWETQYF. The CDR3 DNA reads TGTGCCAGCAGCTCCCGAGAAGGCAGTAGCGGGATTTGGGAGACCCAGTACTTC.

This clonotype was seen a few times. This sequence joins TRBV7-9 and TRBJ1-4; the D gene is possibly TRBD1 (5 bases). Germline CDR1 and CDR2: SEHNR and FQNEAQ (reference sequence). Trimming took off 5 bases at V and 8 bases at J, with 9 bases between the two ends. This CDR3 has 12 amino acids. CDR3 protein: CASSPGQEKLFF. CDR3 nucleotide sequence: TGTGCCAGCAGCCCAGGACAAGAAAAACTGTTTTTT.